The 8 T cell receptor beta chains presented below share a single source sample, sequenced in a study of OX40 agonist ivuxolimab in advanced cancers. The protocol was immunoSEQ multiplex PCR, while the TCRdb copy is restricted to in-frame clones and leaves out a portion. The sample has about 58,000 clones, 80% to 90% seen once. The input for sequencing was CD4+ or CD8+ T cells sorted from blood, taken in a trial of the OX40 agonist ivuxolimab. All receptors derive from an adult with an advanced solid tumor such as melanoma, head and neck, liver or kidney cancer.

The rearrangement links TRBV11-2 to TRBJ2-7; TRBD2 is a possible D gene (5 bases). This CDR3 is built from 15 residues. Germline V gene data show CDR1 as SGHAT and CDR2 as FQNNGV. V was shortened by 1 base and J by 7 bases, with 17 bases between the two germline ends. CDR3 in DNA: TGTGCCAGCAGCTTAGTCGCTAGCAAGGACTTTGAGCAGTACTTC. Translated, it gives CASSLVASKDFEQYF.

The V call is TRBV20-1, the J call TRBJ1-2; D gene ambiguous. The V and J ends lost 5 bases and 2 bases respectively, with 3 bases between them. The CDR3 sequence is 10 residues long. The V gene's germline CDR1 is DFQATT and CDR2 SNEGSKA (reference sequence). The CDR3 DNA reads TGCAGTGCTGCAAACTATGGCTACACCTTC. It is translated as CSAANYGYTF.

This chain uses TRBV6-6 with TRBJ2-7; 10 positions match TRBD1. Germline CDR1 MNHNY, CDR2 SVGAGI (reference sequence). The CDR3 is made up of 13 amino acids. The ends lost 4 bases at V and 4 bases at J; junction bases unmatched: 1. In DNA, the CDR3 is TGTGCCAGCAGTTTGGGACAGGGGTACGAGCAGTACTTC. The encoded protein is CASSLGQGYEQYF.

The chain uses TRBV5-1 and TRBJ2-5; 7 nucleotides line up with TRBD1. The germline CDR1 and CDR2 sequences are SGHRS and YFSETQ. The ends lost 4 bases at V and 4 bases at J; junction bases unmatched: 7. The CDR3 loop spans 14 amino acids. CDR3 sequence: CASSRDSSTETQYF. The CDR3, as DNA: TGCGCCAGCAGCAGGGACAGTTCGACAGAGACCCAGTACTTC.

The chain carries TRBV7-3 and TRBJ1-2; D is unclear. In germline, CDR1 is SGHTA, CDR2 FQGTGA. Trimming took off 0 bases at V and 4 bases at J, with 9 bases between the two ends. The CDR3 runs to 14 residues. The CDR3 spells CASSLTFGSYGYTF. The CDR3 DNA follows: TGTGCCAGCAGCTTAACGTTTGGTTCCTATGGCTACACCTTC.

This clone showed up just a few times. This chain joins TRBV19 and TRBJ2-6; tentative D call: TRBD1 (6 bases). This CDR3 contains 15 residues. Germline loops: CDR1 LNHDA, CDR2 SQIVND (reference sequence). Trimming removed 1 base from V and 2 bases from J, with 6 bases in between. The CDR3 loop is CASSIGQAGANVLTF. CDR3 DNA sequence: TGTGCCAGTAGTATAGGACAGGCTGGGGCCAACGTCCTGACTTTC.

The rearrangement uses TRBV7-2 and TRBJ1-5; 7 nucleotides match TRBD1. The CDR3 length is 15 residues. The trim removed 1 base at V and 6 bases at J, leaving 6 bases unmatched. The V gene's germline CDR1 is SGHTA and CDR2 FQGNSA. The CDR3 region has the DNA TGTGCCAGCAGCTTAGAAGCAGGGGGGATTCAGCCCCAGCATTTT. Amino acids: CASSLEAGGIQPQHF.

This rearrangement joins TRBV18 to TRBJ1-2, with D possibly TRBD1 on 5 matching bases. This CDR3 contains 18 residues. Germline-derived CDR1 and CDR2 are KGHSH and LQKENI. V was shortened by 0 bases and J by 5 bases, with 22 bases between the two germline ends. The CDR3 loop reads CASSPPGVRSSSFYGYTF. The CDR3 DNA sequence: TGTGCCAGCTCACCACCGGGGGTACGGTCCTCGTCCTTTTATGGCTACACCTTC.